Each of the 8 T cell receptor beta chains below was sequenced from the same sample in a study of blood T cell repertoires in COVID-19. Produced via immunoSEQ multiplex PCR; TCRdb's table is partial and in-frame only. This repertoire shows hundreds of thousands of clones, more than 85% found once; its top ten account for 2.5% to 3.5%. The source material was peripheral blood. Receptor source: a human donor in a cohort sampled during active COVID-19.

The rearrangement uses TRBV30 and TRBJ1-1; D call uncertain. The CDR3 runs to 13 residues. Per germline, CDR1 GTSNPN and CDR2 SVGIG (reference sequence). V was clipped by 2 bases and J by 1 base, with 8 bases between them. CDR3 DNA: TGTGCCTGGAGTCCCCCCCGGAACACTGAAGCTTTCTTT. It codes for CAWSPPRNTEAFF.

The chain recombines TRBV30 with TRBJ2-7; TRBD2 aligns across 9 bases. Germline values: CDR1 GTSNPN, CDR2 SVGIG (reference sequence). The CDR3 contains 15 residues. The ends lost 3 bases at V and 2 bases at J; junction bases unmatched: 8. The CDR3 nucleotides read TGTGCCTGGAGAGCCAGAGCGGGGGGAACCTACGAGCAGTACTTC. It codes for CAWRARAGGTYEQYF.

The rearrangement links TRBV18 to TRBJ2-2; D possibly corresponds to TRBD2 (5 bases). Between the trimmed V and J ends, which lost 6 bases and 4 bases, there was a span of 18 bases. Looked up from germline, CDR1 is KGHSH and CDR2 is LQKENI. The CDR3 loop spans 16 amino acids. The CDR3 bases are TGTGCCAGCTCCAACCCGTCGTGGGGAGTCACCGGGGAGCTGTTTTTT. Translation: CASSNPSWGVTGELFF.

The chain recombines TRBV7-3 with TRBJ2-1, with D maybe TRBD1 (5 bases). The length of the CDR3 is 13 residues. Per the germline V gene, CDR1 is SGHTA and CDR2 is FQGTGA. Trimming took 5 bases from V and 7 from J, leaving 12 bases between them. CDR3: CASSPSPGNEQFF. The CDR3 DNA sequence: TGTGCCAGCAGCCCGTCCCCAGGGAATGAGCAGTTCTTC.

Only a few counts were recorded for this clone. V is TRBV4-1 and J is TRBJ1-6; possible D gene TRBD1, 6 bases. Germline CDR1 and CDR2: MGHRA and YSYEKL. The CDR3 is 17 residues long. The ends were cut back, 3 bases at V and 4 bases at J, with 16 bases in the middle. This CDR3 is CASSHPNPGAYNSPLHF. CDR3 sequence (DNA): TGCGCCAGCAGCCACCCGAATCCAGGGGCTTATAATTCACCCCTCCACTTT.

This sequence joins TRBV7-2 and TRBJ2-1, with D possibly TRBD2 on 7 matching bases. Looked up from germline, CDR1 is SGHTA and CDR2 is FQGNSA. The CDR3 has 16 amino acids. V was pared by 0 bases and J by 7 bases, with 16 bases between. As DNA, the CDR3 is TGTGCCAGCAGCTTAGCCCACAGAGGGGGGGAGAATGAGCAGTTCTTC. This encodes CASSLAHRGGENEQFF.

The chain uses TRBV25-1 and TRBJ2-2; TRBD2 agrees at 10 bases. The J segment lost 7 bases and the V segment lost 5 bases, leaving 7 bases of the junction unmatched. The CDR3 has 15 residues. Germline V gene sequence: CDR1 MGHDK, CDR2 SYGVNS. The CDR3 DNA reads as TGTGCCAGCAGTTCACAGCGGGAGGGGGACGGGGAGCTGTTTTTT. Its protein is CASSSQREGDGELFF.

The gene calls are TRBV6-5 and TRBJ2-5; tentatively, D is TRBD2 (5 bases). From germline, CDR1 is MNHEY and CDR2 SVGAGI. CDR3 length: 15 residues. V lost 0 bases and J lost 5, with 13 bases in between. The DNA of the CDR3 is TGTGCCAGCAGTTACTCAGCGCAGCCGGGGGAGACCCAGTACTTC. Its protein product is CASSYSAQPGETQYF.